Below, one T cell receptor (beta chain) is given with its context. This sample was included in a study of blood T cell repertoires in COVID-19. About the study: Donors in the United States, Italy and Spain gave samples during acute or convalescent COVID-19. Sample material is recorded as cDNA or gDNA derived from T cells, B-cell-depleted T cells, or PBMCs.

CDR1 is MNHEY and CDR2 is SMNVEV in the germline V gene (reference sequence). CDR3 length: 13 amino acids. The V gene end was trimmed by 6 bases and the J gene end by 4 bases; junction bases not matched to a gene: 4. Authors' processing steps: It was from reference gene primer amplification that nucleated cell counts were estimated. Measured with immunoSEQ multiplex PCR; TCRdb has only the in-frame clones, and not every one. For V, J and clone size, that table is used; D and trimming come from the DNA. The sample shows roughly 140,000 clones, 86% of them seen only once. Sequenced input: peripheral blood. The sequence was obtained from a man in his sixties or seventies with acute or convalescent COVID-19. V gene TRBV27 combines with J gene TRBJ1-2; 8 nucleotides agree with TRBD1. CDR3 DNA: TGTGCCAGCAGCTTTACAGGGGGCTATGGCTACACCTTC. The encoded protein is CASSFTGGYGYTF.